The entry below describes one T cell receptor (beta chain). Antigen specificity is unknown. The sample comes from a study of T cells in Graves' hyperthyroidism and ophthalmopathy. TCR beta CDR3 regions were amplified from RNA transcripts. In the first-round RT-PCR of the TCR CDR3, the HTBI primer set was used. TCRdb re-called the multiplex PCR reads with MiXCR, one entry per CDR3 protein. The table has about 350,000 distinct CDR3 sequences, over 11% seen once. Whole-study results and caveats: Ophthalmopathy was model-predicted a median around 6.1 months pre-onset.

Diagnosis of hyperthyroidism was new in patients aged 18 to 65, and its duration was under 2 months. Patients showing uncontrolled infection, other autoimmune disease, pregnancy or lactation were ineligible. Each diagnosis was grounded in clinical symptoms, serum thyroxine and TRAb, thyroid ultrasound, and orbital computed tomography. The CDR3 loop spans 13 amino acids. Germline V gene data show CDR1 as SNHLY and CDR2 as FYNNEI. With V trimmed by 7 bases and J by 8 bases, 10 bases remained unmatched. V usage is TRBV2 and J usage is TRBJ1-2; 7 bases are shared with TRBD1. The clonotype comes from a woman younger than 45 with Graves' hyperthyroidism. The specimen sequenced was blood. In DNA, the CDR3 is TGTGCCAGCACTGTGGGCAGGGGGAACGGCTACACCTTC. Encoded protein: CASTVGRGNGYTF.